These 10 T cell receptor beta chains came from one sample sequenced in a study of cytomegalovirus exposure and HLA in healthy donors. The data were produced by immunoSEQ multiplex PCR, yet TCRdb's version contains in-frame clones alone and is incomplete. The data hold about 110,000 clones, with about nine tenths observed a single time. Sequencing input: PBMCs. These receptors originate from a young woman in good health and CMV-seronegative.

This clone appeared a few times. DNA for the CDR3: TGTGCCAGCAGCTTCAGATTGTTCACCGGGGAGCTGTTTTTT. Residues: CASSFRLFTGELFF. The rearrangement uses TRBV7-6 and TRBJ2-2; D is undetermined. The V end was cut by 3 bases, the J end by 4 bases, with 9 bases between. CDR3 size: 14 residues. CDR1 SGHVS and CDR2 FNYEAQ come from the germline V gene.

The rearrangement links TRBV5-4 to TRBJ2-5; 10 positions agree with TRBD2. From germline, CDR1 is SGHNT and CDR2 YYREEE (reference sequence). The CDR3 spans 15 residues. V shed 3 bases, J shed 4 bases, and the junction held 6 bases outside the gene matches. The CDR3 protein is CASSWGTSGAETQYF. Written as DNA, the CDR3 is TGTGCCAGCAGCTGGGGAACTAGCGGGGCAGAGACCCAGTACTTC.

CDR3 in amino acids: CASLQSSGRLHEQFF. DNA of the CDR3: TGTGCCAGCTTGCAGAGTAGCGGGAGGCTCCATGAGCAGTTCTTC. The chain employs TRBV4-2 and TRBJ2-1, with TRBD2 matching over 10 bases. V dropped 8 bases and J dropped 8; count of bases not matched to a gene: 12. The CDR3 consists of 15 residues. The germline V gene encodes CDR1 LGHNA and CDR2 YNFKEQ.

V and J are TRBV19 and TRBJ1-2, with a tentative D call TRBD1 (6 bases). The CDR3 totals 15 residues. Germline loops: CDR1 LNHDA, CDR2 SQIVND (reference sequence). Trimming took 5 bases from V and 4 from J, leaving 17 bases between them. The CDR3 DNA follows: TGTGCCAGTAGTGAGACAGGTAACGCCTTCTATGGCTACACCTTC. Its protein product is CASSETGNAFYGYTF.

CDR3 sequence reads: CASSEALTSGGEQYF. The CDR3 nucleotides are TGTGCCAGCAGTGAAGCGCTGACTAGCGGGGGCGAGCAGTACTTC. V gene TRBV6-1 combines with J gene TRBJ2-7; 12 bases fit TRBD2. CDR1 is MNHNS, CDR2 SASEGT, per germline. The CDR3 has 15 residues. J gave up 6 bases and V 0 bases, and 3 bases lay outside the gene matches.

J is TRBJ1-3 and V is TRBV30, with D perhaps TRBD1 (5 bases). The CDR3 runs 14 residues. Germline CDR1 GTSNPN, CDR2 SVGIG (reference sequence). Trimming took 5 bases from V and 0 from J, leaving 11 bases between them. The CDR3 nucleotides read TGTGCCTGGTCGCCAGGGATCTCTGGAAACACCATATATTTT. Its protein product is CAWSPGISGNTIYF.

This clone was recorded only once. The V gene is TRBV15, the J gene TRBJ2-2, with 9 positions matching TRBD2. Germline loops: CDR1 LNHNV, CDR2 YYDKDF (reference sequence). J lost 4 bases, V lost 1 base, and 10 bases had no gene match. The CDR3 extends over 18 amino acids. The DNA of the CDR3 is TGTGCCACCAGCAGAGTGATGGTGGCGGGAGGGCCCACCGGGGAGCTGTTTTTT. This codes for CATSRVMVAGGPTGELFF.

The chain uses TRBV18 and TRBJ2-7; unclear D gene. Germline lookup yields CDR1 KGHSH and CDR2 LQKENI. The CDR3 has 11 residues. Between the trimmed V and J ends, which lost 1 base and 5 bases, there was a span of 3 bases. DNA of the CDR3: TGTGCCAGCTCACCACACAACGAGCAGTACTTC. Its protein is CASSPHNEQYF.

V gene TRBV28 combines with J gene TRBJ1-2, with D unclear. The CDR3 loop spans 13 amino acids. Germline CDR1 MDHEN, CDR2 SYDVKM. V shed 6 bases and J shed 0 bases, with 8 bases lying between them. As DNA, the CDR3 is TGTGCCAGCAGCCGGGTTCCTAACTATGGCTACACCTTC. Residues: CASSRVPNYGYTF.

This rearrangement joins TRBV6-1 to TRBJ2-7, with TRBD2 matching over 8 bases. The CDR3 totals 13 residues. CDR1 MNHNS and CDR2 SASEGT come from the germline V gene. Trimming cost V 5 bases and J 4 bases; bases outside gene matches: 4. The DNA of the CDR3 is TGTGCCAGCAGTCCAACGGGGGGGTACGAGCAGTACTTC. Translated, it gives CASSPTGGYEQYF.